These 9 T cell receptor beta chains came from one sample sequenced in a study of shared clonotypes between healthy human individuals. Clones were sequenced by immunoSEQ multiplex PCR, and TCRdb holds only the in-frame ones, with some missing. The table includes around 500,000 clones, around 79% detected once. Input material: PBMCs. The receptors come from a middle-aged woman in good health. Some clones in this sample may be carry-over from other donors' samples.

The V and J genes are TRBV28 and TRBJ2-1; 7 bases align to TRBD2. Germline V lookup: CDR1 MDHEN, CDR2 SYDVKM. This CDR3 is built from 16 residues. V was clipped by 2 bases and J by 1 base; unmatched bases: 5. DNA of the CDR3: TGTGCCAGCAGTTTAGGGGGAGGGTGGTCCTACAATGAGCAGTTCTTC. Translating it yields CASSLGGGWSYNEQFF.

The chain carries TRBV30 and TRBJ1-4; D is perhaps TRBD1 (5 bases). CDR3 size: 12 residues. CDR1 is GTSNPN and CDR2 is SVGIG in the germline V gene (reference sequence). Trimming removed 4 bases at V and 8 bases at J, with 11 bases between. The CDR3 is CAWTGTIEKLFF. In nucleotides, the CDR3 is TGTGCCTGGACAGGGACCATAGAAAAACTGTTTTTT.

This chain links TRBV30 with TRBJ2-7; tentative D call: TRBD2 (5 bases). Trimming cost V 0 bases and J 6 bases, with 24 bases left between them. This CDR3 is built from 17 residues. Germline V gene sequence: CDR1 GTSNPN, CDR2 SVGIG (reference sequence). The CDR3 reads CAWSVKYSGSAISEQYF. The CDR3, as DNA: TGTGCCTGGAGTGTGAAATACTCGGGGAGTGCGATAAGCGAGCAGTACTTC.

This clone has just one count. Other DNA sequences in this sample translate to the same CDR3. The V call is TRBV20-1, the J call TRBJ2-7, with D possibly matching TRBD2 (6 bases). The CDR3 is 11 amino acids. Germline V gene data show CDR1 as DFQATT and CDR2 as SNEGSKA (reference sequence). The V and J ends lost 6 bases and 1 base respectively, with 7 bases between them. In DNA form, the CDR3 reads TGCAGTGCCGGGACTTCCTACGAGCAGTACTTC. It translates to CSAGTSYEQYF.

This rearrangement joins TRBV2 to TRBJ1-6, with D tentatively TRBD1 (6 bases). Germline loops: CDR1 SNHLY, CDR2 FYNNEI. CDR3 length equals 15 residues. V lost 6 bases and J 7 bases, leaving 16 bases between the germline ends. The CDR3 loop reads CASRSTGQLNSPLHF. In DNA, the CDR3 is TGTGCCAGCAGGTCTACCGGACAGCTCAATTCACCCCTCCACTTT.

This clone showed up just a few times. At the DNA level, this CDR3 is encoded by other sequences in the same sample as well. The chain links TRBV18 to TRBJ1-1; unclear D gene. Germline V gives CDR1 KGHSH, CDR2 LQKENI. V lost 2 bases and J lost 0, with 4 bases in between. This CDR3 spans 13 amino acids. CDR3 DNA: TGTGCCAGCTCACCAGCCTTGAACACTGAAGCTTTCTTT. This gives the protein CASSPALNTEAFF.

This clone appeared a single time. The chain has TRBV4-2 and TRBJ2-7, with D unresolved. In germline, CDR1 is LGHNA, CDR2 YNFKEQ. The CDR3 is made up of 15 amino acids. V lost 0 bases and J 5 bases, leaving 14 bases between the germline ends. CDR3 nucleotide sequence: TGTGCCAGCAGCCAAGACCTACGCGAGATGGACGAGCAGTACTTC. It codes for CASSQDLREMDEQYF.

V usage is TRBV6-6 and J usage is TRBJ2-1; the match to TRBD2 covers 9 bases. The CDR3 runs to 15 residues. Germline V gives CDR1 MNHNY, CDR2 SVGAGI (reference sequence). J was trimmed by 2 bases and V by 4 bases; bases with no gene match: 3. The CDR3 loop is CASSLRLAAYNEQFF. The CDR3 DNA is TGTGCCAGCAGTTTAAGACTAGCGGCCTACAATGAGCAGTTCTTC.

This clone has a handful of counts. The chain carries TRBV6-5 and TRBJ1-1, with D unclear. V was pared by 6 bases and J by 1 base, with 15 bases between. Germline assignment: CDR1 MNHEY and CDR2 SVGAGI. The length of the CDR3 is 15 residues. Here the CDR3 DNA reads TGTGCCAGCAGCTCGGAAAGTAATACGAACACTGAAGCTTTCTTT. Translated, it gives CASSSESNTNTEAFF.